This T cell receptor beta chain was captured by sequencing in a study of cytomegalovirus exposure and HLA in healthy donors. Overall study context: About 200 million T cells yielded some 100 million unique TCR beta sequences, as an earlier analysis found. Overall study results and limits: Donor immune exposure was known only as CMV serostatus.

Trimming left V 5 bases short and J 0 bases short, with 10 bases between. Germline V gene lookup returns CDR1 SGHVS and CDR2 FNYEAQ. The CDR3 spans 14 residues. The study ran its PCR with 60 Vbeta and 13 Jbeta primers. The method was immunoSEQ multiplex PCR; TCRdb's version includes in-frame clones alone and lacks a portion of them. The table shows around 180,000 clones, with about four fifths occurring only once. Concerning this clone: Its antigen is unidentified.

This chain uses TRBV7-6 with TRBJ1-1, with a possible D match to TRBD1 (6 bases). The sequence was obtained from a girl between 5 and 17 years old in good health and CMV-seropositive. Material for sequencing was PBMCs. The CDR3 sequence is CASSTQGMNTEAFF. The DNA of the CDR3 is TGTGCCAGCAGCACACAGGGCATGAACACTGAAGCTTTCTTT. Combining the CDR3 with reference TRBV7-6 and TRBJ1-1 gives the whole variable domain GAGVSQSPRYKVTKRGQDVALRCDPISGHVSLYWYRQALGQGPEFLTYFNYEAQQDKSGLPNDRFSAERPEGSISTLTIQRTEQRDSAMYRCASSTQGMNTEAFFGQGTRLTVV.